Below are 18 T cell receptor beta chains sequenced from a single sample in a study of T cells expressing NK-cell markers. TCRdb re-called the 5' RACE reads; every CDR3 protein appears as one record, without DNA. The listing contains 350,000 to 450,000 distinct CDR3 sequences. Material: blood T cells: a sorted CD56 or NKG2C T cell subset, CD4+ or CD8+ T cells, or bulk PBMC T cells (not recorded which). The receptors come from a man aged 18 to 70 in good health.

This chain joins TRBV3-1 and TRBJ1-5; TCRdb's D call of TRBD1 is untestable without DNA. This CDR3 is built from 15 residues. Per the germline V gene, CDR1 is LGHDT and CDR2 is YNNKEL (reference sequence). The CDR3 protein is CASSPDRAPNQPQHF.

V is TRBV12-5 and J is TRBJ2-5; absent DNA, TCRdb's TRBD2 call cannot be checked. From germline, CDR1 is LGHNT and CDR2 FRNRAP. This CDR3 comprises 14 residues. The CDR3 loop is CASGLGTHQETQYF.

The chain employs TRBV27 and TRBJ1-5. CDR1 MNHEY and CDR2 SMNVEV come from the germline V gene (reference sequence). This CDR3 is built from 17 residues. CDR3 amino acids: CASSPISVENSNQPQHF.

J is TRBJ1-1 and V is TRBV5-1; the D call from TCRdb, TRBD1, cannot be confirmed without DNA. The germline gives CDR1 SGHRS, CDR2 YFSETQ. There are 15 residues in the CDR3. This chain's CDR3 is CASSLREQGNTEAFF.

The V gene is TRBV7-2, the J gene TRBJ2-3; TCRdb selects TRBD1, and the lack of DNA leaves this call unchecked. Germline-derived CDR1 and CDR2 are SGHTA and FQGNSA. The CDR3 extends over 17 amino acids. CDR3: CASSLGERGGPTDTQYF.

The CDR3 region is CASSRGGPYNEQFF. This chain joins TRBV5-1 and TRBJ2-1. From germline, CDR1 is SGHRS and CDR2 YFSETQ. The CDR3 is 14 amino acids.

The chain recombines TRBV4-2 with TRBJ2-7. Per germline, CDR1 LGHNA and CDR2 YNFKEQ. The CDR3 consists of 13 residues. The CDR3 region is CASSQASKHEQYF.

The chain links TRBV7-9 to TRBJ2-7; TCRdb's D call, TRBD1, is unchecked because there is no DNA. This CDR3 spans 15 amino acids. CDR1 and CDR2 (germline): SEHNR, FQNEAQ (reference sequence). The CDR3 region is CASSLEWGINYEQYF.

V and J are TRBV28 and TRBJ2-7. CDR3 length equals 11 residues. Looked up from germline, CDR1 is MDHEN and CDR2 is SYDVKM. CDR3 region: CASENGYEQYF. The full variable domain, its missing parts supplied by reference TRBV28 and TRBJ2-7, is DVKVTQSSRYLVKRTGEKVFLECVQDMDHENMFWYRQDPGLGLRLIYFSYDVKMKEKGDIPEGYSVSREKKERFSLILESASTNQTSMYLCASENGYEQYFGPGTRLTVT.

The V and J genes are TRBV4-2 and TRBJ2-7. The V gene's germline CDR1 is LGHNA and CDR2 YNFKEQ. This CDR3 has 16 residues. CDR3 protein: CASSQDKRQGPYEQYF.

The CDR3 sequence: CASRQTSGGPTQYF. The V call is TRBV6-1, the J call TRBJ2-5; the D call of TRBD2 rests on TCRdb alone, since no DNA is present to check it. This CDR3 has 14 amino acids. Germline V gene lookup returns CDR1 MNHNS and CDR2 SASEGT.

This chain's CDR3 is CASSASLTRTYEQYF. This sequence joins TRBV12-3 or TRBV12-4 and TRBJ2-7; checking the TCRdb D call of TRBD2 is not possible without DNA. CDR3 length: 15 residues.

This chain uses TRBV7-8 with TRBJ2-7; as DNA is missing, the TRBD1 call by TCRdb cannot be tested. The CDR3 is 15 residues long. In germline, CDR1 is SGHVS, CDR2 FQNEAQ. The CDR3 here is CASSPGTASSYEQYF.

V usage is TRBV20-1 and J usage is TRBJ1-2. Germline V lookup: CDR1 DFQATT, CDR2 SNEGSKA (reference sequence). This CDR3 contains 12 residues. CDR3 sequence reads: CSARVRDYGYTF.

The rearrangement uses TRBV3-1 and TRBJ1-5; the D call from TCRdb, TRBD1, cannot be confirmed without DNA. This CDR3 spans 15 amino acids. Germline CDR1 and CDR2: LGHDT and YNNKEL (reference sequence). The CDR3 reads CASSAGPYSNQPQHF. Full variable domain (missing parts from reference TRBV3-1 and TRBJ1-5): DTAVSQTPKYLVTQMGNDKSIKCEQNLGHDTMYWYKQDSKKFLKIMFSYNNKELIINETVPNRFSPKSPDKAHLNLHINSLELGDSAVYFCASSAGPYSNQPQHFGDGTRLSIL.

The chain is built from TRBV3-1 and TRBJ2-5; the TCRdb D gene call, TRBD2, has no DNA to confirm it. Germline V gene lookup returns CDR1 LGHDT and CDR2 YNNKEL (reference sequence). The CDR3 sequence is 15 residues long. CDR3 protein: CASSPPGLVGETQYF.

J is TRBJ1-2 and V is TRBV29-1; TCRdb designates TRBD1, a call that cannot be tested without DNA. The CDR3 has 13 residues. Germline values: CDR1 SQVTM, CDR2 ANQGSEA. The CDR3 spells CSVVGTGDGGYTF.

The gene calls are TRBV28 and TRBJ1-5; the D gene TCRdb calls, TRBD1, cannot be checked with no DNA. This CDR3 has 16 residues. Looked up from germline, CDR1 is MDHEN and CDR2 is SYDVKM. The CDR3 here is CASSFVGGFGNQPQHF.